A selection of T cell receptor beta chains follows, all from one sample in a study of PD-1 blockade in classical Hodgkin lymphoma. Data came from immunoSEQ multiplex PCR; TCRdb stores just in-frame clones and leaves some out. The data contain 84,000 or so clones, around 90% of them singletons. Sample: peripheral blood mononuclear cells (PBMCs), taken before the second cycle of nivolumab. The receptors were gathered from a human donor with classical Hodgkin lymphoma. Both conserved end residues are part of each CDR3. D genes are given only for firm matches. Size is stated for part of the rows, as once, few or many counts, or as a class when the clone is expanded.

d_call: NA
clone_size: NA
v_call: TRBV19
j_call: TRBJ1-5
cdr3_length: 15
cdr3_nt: TGTGCCAGTAGTAGGAGCGCCCCTGGCAATCAGCCCCAGCATTTT
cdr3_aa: CASSRSAPGNQPQHF

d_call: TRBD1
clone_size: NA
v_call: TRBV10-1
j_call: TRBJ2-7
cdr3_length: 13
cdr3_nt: TGCGCCAGCAGTGACGGACAGGCCTACGAGCAGTACTTC
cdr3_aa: CASSDGQAYEQYF

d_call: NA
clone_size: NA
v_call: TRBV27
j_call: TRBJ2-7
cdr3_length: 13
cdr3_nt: TGTGCCAGCAGCCCAGATCGAACCCACGAGCAGTACTTC
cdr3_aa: CASSPDRTHEQYF

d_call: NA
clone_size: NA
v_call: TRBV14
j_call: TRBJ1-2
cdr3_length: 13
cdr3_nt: TGTGCCAGCAGCCAAGGGATTAACTATGGCTACACCTTC
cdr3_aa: CASSQGINYGYTF

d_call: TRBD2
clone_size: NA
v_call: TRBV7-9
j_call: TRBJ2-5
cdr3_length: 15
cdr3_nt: TGTGCCAGCAGCTTAGGACGGGGGGGTCCGGAGACCCAGTACTTC
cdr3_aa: CASSLGRGGPETQYF

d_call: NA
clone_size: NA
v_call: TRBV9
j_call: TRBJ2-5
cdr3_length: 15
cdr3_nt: TGTGCCAGCAGCGAATGGGACCGCCCGGAAGAGACCCAGTACTTC
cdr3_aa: CASSEWDRPEETQYF

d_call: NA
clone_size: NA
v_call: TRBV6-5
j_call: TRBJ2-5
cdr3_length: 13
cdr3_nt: TGTGCCAGCAGTGCCTTTATCCAAGAGACCCAGTACTTC
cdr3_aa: CASSAFIQETQYF

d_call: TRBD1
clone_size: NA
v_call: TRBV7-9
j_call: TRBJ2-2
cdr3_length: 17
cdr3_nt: TGTGCCAGCAGCCTCCCCGGACAGGGAATGGGCACCGGGGAGCTGTTTTTT
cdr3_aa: CASSLPGQGMGTGELFF

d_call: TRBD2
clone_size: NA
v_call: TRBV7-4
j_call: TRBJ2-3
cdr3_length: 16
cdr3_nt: TGTGCCAGCAGCACACGGACTAGCGGGATCACAGATACGCAGTATTTT
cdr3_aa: CASSTRTSGITDTQYF

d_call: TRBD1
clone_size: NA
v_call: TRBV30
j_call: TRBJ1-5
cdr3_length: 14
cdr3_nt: TGTGCCTGGCAGACAGGGGCTATCGATCAGCCCCAGCATTTT
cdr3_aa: CAWQTGAIDQPQHF

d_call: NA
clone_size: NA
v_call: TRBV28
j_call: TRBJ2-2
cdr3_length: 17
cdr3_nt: TGTGCCAGCAGTTTCAACGGGAGAGGTGGCGACACCGGGGAGCTGTTTTTT
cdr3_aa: CASSFNGRGGDTGELFF

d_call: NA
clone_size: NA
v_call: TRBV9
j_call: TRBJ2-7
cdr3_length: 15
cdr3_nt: TGTGCCAGCAGCGCGGGGGAGGGGGCCTCCTACGAGCAGTACTTC
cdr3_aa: CASSAGEGASYEQYF

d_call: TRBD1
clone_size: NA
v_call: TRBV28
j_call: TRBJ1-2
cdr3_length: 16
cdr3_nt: TGTGCCAGCAGAAGTCTACAGGGGAGAGCGTGGGATGGCTACACCTTC
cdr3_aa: CASRSLQGRAWDGYTF

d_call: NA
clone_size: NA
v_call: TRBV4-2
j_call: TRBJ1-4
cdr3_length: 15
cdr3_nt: TGTGCCAGCAGCCAAGTTCAAGGCCGTAATGAAAAACTGTTTTTT
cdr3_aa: CASSQVQGRNEKLFF

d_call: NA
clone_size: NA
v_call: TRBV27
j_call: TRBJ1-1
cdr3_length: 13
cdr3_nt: TGTGCCAGCAGTGGGGAGGGGGAGTTTGAAGCTTTCTTT
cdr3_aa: CASSGEGEFEAFF

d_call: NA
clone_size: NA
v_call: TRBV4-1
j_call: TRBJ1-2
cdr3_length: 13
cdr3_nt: TGCGCCAGCAGCCCTCAGGGGAACTATGGCTACACCTTC
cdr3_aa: CASSPQGNYGYTF

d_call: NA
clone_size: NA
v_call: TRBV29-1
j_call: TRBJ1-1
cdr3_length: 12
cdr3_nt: TGCAGCGTTGAAGGCAGGTCCGATGAAGCTTTCTTT
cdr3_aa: CSVEGRSDEAFF

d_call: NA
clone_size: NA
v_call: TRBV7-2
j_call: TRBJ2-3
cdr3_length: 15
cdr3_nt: TGTGCCAGCAGACCCCGACTAGTGCACACAGATACGCAGTATTTT
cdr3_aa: CASRPRLVHTDTQYF

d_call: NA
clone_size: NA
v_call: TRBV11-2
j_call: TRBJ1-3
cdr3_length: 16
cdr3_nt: TGTGCCAGCAGCCCACGGGGGCAGGAGATTGGAAACACCATATATTTT
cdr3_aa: CASSPRGQEIGNTIYF

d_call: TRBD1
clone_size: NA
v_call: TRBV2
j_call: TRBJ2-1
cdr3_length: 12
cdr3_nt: TGTGCCAGCAGAGGGGACAGCCATGAGCAGTTCTTC
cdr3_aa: CASRGDSHEQFF

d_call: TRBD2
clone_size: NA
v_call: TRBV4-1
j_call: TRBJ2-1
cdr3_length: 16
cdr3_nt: TGCGCCAGCAGGCGGGGACTAGCGGGAGTAGGGTATGAGCAGTTCTTC
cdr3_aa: CASRRGLAGVGYEQFF

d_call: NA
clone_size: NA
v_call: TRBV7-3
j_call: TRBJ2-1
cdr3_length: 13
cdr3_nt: TGTGCCAGCAGCTTAACGGGGGAACCTGAGCAGTTCTTC
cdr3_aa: CASSLTGEPEQFF

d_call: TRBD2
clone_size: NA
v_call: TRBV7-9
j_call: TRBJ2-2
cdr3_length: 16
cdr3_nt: TGTGCCAGCAGCTTTTCCCCTAGCGGGAGTTCCGGGGAGCTGTTTTTT
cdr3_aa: CASSFSPSGSSGELFF

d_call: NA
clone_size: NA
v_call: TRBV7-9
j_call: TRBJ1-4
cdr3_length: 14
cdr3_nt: TGTGCCAGCAGCCATCCCGGGACTAATGAAAAACTGTTTTTT
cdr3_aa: CASSHPGTNEKLFF

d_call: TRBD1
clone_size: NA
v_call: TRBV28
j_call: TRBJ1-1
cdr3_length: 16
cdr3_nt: TGTGCCAGCAGTTCTCGACAGGGGGGCACGAACACTGAAGCTTTCTTT
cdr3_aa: CASSSRQGGTNTEAFF

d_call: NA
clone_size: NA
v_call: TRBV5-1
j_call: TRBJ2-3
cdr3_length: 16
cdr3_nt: TGCGCCAGCAGCTTGGTTGGGGGCCGGGGCACAGATACGCAGTATTTT
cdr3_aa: CASSLVGGRGTDTQYF

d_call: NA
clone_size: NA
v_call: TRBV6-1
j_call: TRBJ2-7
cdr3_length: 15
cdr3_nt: TGTGCCAGCAGAGTAGTTAGGACGGGGTCCTACGAGCAGTACTTC
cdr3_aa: CASRVVRTGSYEQYF

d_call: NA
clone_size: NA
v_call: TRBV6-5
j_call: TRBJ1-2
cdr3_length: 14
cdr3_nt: TGTGCCAGCAGTTATCTGCCCTTTAACTATGGCTACACCTTC
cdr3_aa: CASSYLPFNYGYTF

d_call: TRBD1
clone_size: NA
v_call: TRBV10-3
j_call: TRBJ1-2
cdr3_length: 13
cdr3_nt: TGTGCCATCAGCAGGGACAGCAACTATGGCTACACCTTC
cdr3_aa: CAISRDSNYGYTF

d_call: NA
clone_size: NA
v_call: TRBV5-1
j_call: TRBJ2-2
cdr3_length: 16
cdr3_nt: TGCGCCAGCAGCTCGGGGCACGGGGATCGTGGCGGGGAGCTGTTTTTT
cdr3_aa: CASSSGHGDRGGELFF

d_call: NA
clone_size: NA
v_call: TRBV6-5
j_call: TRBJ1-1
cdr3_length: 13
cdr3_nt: TGTGCCAGCACCCTGACCAGAAACACTGAAGCTTTCTTT
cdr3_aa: CASTLTRNTEAFF

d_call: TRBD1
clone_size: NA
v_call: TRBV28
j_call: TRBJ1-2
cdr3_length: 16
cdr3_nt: TGTGCCAGCAGGTCCGGGACAGGGGCCGCGGGAGGAGGCTACACCTTC
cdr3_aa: CASRSGTGAAGGGYTF

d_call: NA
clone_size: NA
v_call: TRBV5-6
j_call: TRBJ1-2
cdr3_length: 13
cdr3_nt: TGTGCCAGCAGCTCGGGCAGCAACTATGGCTACACCTTC
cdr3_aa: CASSSGSNYGYTF

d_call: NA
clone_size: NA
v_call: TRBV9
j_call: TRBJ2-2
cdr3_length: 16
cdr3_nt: TGTGCCAGCAGCGTAGTCCCGGGTACGAACACCGGGGAGCTGTTTTTT
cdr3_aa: CASSVVPGTNTGELFF

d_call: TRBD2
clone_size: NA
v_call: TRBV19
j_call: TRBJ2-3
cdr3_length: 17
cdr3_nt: TGTGCCAGTAGTATTTGGACTAGCGCCCTAGATACAGATACGCAGTATTTT
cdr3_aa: CASSIWTSALDTDTQYF

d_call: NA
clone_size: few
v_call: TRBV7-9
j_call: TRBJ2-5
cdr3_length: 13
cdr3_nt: TGTGCCAGCAGCTTTACGGGGGTAGAGACCCAGTACTTC
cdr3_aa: CASSFTGVETQYF

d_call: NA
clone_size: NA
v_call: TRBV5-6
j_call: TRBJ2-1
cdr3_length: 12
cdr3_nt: TGTGCCAGCAGCTCAGCTCGAAATGAGCAGTTCTTC
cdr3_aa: CASSSARNEQFF

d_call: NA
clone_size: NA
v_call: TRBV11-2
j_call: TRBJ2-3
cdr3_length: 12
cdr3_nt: TGTGCCAGCAGCTTAGTAATTAATGCGCAGTATTTT
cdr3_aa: CASSLVINAQYF

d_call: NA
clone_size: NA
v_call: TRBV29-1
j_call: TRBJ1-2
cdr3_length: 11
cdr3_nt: TGCAGCGTTGAATCGAGGGATGGCTACACCTTC
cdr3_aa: CSVESRDGYTF

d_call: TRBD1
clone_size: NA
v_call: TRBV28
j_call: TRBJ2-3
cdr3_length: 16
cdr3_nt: TGTGCCAGCAGCTACGGGACAGTAGCAAGCACAGATACGCAGTATTTT
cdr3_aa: CASSYGTVASTDTQYF

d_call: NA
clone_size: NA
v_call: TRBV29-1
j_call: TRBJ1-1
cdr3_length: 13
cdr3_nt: TGCAGCGTGGTACGAGGGGCGAACACTGAAGCTTTCTTT
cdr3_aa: CSVVRGANTEAFF

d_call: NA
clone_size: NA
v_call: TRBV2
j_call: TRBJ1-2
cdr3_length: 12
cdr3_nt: TGTGCCAGCACCAGGGAACCGTATGGCTACACCTTC
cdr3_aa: CASTREPYGYTF

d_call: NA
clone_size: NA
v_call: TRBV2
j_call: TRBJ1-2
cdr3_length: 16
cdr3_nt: TGTGCCAGCAAGGATCCGCGCCAGGTTATCACTTATGGCTACACCTTC
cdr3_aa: CASKDPRQVITYGYTF

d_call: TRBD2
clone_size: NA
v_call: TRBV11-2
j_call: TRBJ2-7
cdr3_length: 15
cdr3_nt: TGTGCCAGCAGCTGGAGTACTAGCGAGGCCTACGAGCAGTACTTC
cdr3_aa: CASSWSTSEAYEQYF

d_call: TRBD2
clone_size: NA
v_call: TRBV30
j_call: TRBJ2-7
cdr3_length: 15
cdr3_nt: TGTGCCTGGAGTACCCGGGGGGGGCTTATCTACGAGCAGTACTTC
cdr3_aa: CAWSTRGGLIYEQYF